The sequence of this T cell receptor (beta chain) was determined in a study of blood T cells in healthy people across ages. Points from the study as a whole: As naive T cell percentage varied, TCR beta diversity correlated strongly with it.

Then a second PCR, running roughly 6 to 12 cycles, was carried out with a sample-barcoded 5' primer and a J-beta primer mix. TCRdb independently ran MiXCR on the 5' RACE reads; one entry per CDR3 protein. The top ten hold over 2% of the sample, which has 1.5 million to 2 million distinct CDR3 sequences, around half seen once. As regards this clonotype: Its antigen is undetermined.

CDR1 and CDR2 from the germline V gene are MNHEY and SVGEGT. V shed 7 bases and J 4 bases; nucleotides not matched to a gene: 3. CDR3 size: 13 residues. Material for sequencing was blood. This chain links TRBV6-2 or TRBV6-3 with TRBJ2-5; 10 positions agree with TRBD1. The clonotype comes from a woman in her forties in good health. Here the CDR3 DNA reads TGTGCCAGCAAAGACAGGGGGCCAGAGACCCAGTACTTC. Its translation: CASKDRGPETQYF.